The TCR beta chain under discussion was sequenced for a study of blood T cell repertoires in COVID-19. Study overall: Sites in the United States, Italy and Spain provided acute and convalescent COVID-19 samples.

The protocol was immunoSEQ multiplex PCR, while the TCRdb copy is restricted to in-frame clones and leaves out a portion. This sample has approximately 94,000 clones, with 90% to 95% found just once. CDR1 is LGHDT and CDR2 is YNNKEL in the germline V gene (reference sequence). V was trimmed by 0 bases and J by 0 bases, leaving 12 bases between them. CDR3 length equals 17 residues. The receptor comes from a man aged 50-60 years with active COVID-19. The chain is built from TRBV3-1 (or the pseudogene TRBV3-2) and TRBJ2-1, with D perhaps matching TRBD2 (6 bases). Input material: peripheral blood. The chain's CDR3 is CASSQDVAESSYNEQFF. CDR3 nucleotide sequence: TGTGCCAGCAGCCAAGATGTAGCGGAGAGCTCCTACAATGAGCAGTTCTTC.